Listed below are T cell receptor beta chains from one sample, sequenced in a study of T cell repertoires in cytomegalovirus infection. One entry per CDR3 protein results from TCRdb running MiXCR on the reads. The table shows a few hundred thousand distinct CDR3 sequences, with about 17% occurring only once. The sample taken for sequencing was PBMCs. Receptor source: a human donor in good health (CMV status not recorded). Some clones in this sample may be carry-over from other donors' samples. Each CDR3 is given with its conserved first and last residue. Each record gives: D gene, V gene, J gene, clone size, CDR3 protein, CDR3 DNA. A D gene is named only where the DNA matches it firmly. Clone size is stated in some rows and not others, as once, few, many or a class when expanded.

D: TRBD2
V: TRBV6-8
J: TRBJ2-1
size: few
CDR3: CASSEGLASNEQFF
DNA: TGTGCCAGCAGCGAGGGACTAGCGTCAAATGAGCAGTTCTTC

D: .
V: TRBV7-2
J: TRBJ2-5
size: many
CDR3: CASSLSAGLQETQYF
DNA: TGTGCCAGCAGCTTATCGGCTGGTCTACAAGAGACCCAGTACTTC

D: .
V: TRBV27
J: TRBJ1-6
size: few
CDR3: CASSQTGYTSPLHF
DNA: TGTGCCAGCAGTCAAACAGGGTACACTTCACCCCTCCACTTT

D: .
V: TRBV7-2
J: TRBJ2-3
size: many
CDR3: CASSPAGPLRDTQYF
DNA: TGTGCCAGCAGCCCAGCAGGGCCCCTGCGGGATACGCAGTATTTT

D: .
V: TRBV7-9
J: TRBJ1-5
size: .
CDR3: CASSLDFGNNQPQHF
DNA: TGTGCCAGCAGCTTAGATTTTGGAAACAATCAGCCCCAGCATTTT

D: TRBD2
V: TRBV2
J: TRBJ2-2
size: few
CDR3: CASTREAQTNTGELFF
DNA: TGTGCCAGCACGCGGGAGGCACAAACGAACACCGGGGAGCTGTTTTTT

D: .
V: TRBV12-3/TRBV12-4
J: TRBJ1-6
size: .
CDR3: CASSPLGTGNNSPLHF
DNA: TGTGCCAGCAGTCCTTTAGGGACTGGGAATAATTCACCCCTCCACTTT

D: TRBD1
V: TRBV19
J: TRBJ1-2
size: few
CDR3: CASSIVGDRAPYGYTF
DNA: TGTGCCAGTAGTATAGTCGGCGACAGGGCGCCCTATGGCTACACCTTC

D: .
V: TRBV12-3/TRBV12-4
J: TRBJ2-4
size: .
CDR3: CASTLGGNIQYF
DNA: TGTGCCAGCACCTTAGGCGGAAACATTCAGTACTTC

D: .
V: TRBV24-1
J: TRBJ1-1
size: .
CDR3: CATSDPSGGRVKDTEAFF
DNA: TGTGCCACCAGTGACCCGTCCGGGGGGCGCGTGAAGGACACTGAAGCTTTCTTT

D: TRBD2
V: TRBV4-2
J: TRBJ2-7
size: .
CDR3: CASSQDVSGVSYEQYF
DNA: TGTGCCAGCAGCCAAGACGTTAGCGGGGTATCCTACGAGCAGTACTTC

D: .
V: TRBV20-1
J: TRBJ1-1
size: few
CDR3: CSAPDRLPGAFF
DNA: TGCAGTGCTCCCGACAGACTCCCAGGAGCTTTCTTT

D: .
V: TRBV12-3/TRBV12-4
J: TRBJ2-7
size: .
CDR3: CASSPGTIRYEQYF
DNA: TGTGCCAGCAGCCCCGGAACTATAAGATACGAGCAGTACTTC

D: .
V: TRBV7-3
J: TRBJ1-2
size: many
CDR3: CASSPQGSTVAGYTF
DNA: TGTGCCAGCAGCCCCCAAGGTTCAACGGTGGCTGGCTACACCTTC

D: TRBD1
V: TRBV4-1
J: TRBJ1-4
size: once
CDR3: CASSLTGGSGEKLFF
DNA: TGCGCCAGCAGCCTGACAGGGGGCTCGGGTGAAAAACTGTTTTTT

D: TRBD1
V: TRBV15
J: TRBJ1-1
size: .
CDR3: CATSREGWDRVWSPEAFF
DNA: TGTGCCACCAGCAGAGAGGGGTGGGACAGGGTATGGAGCCCTGAAGCTTTCTTT

D: TRBD1
V: TRBV6-5
J: TRBJ2-7
size: many
CDR3: CASSYGTELYEQYF
DNA: TGTGCCAGCAGTTACGGGACAGAGCTCTACGAGCAGTACTTC

D: .
V: TRBV29-1
J: TRBJ2-7
size: few
CDR3: CSAGGGSYEQYF
DNA: TGCAGCGCGGGTGGCGGATCCTACGAGCAGTACTTC

D: TRBD1
V: TRBV6-6
J: TRBJ1-5
size: few
CDR3: CASEGTGNQPQHF
DNA: TGTGCCAGCGAGGGGACAGGCAATCAGCCCCAGCATTTT

D: .
V: TRBV20-1
J: TRBJ2-3
size: many
CDR3: CSARGQGIVTQYF
DNA: TGCAGTGCTAGAGGGCAGGGAATCGTTACGCAGTATTTT

D: .
V: TRBV6-5
J: TRBJ2-7
size: .
CDR3: CASSYSRGTYEQYF
DNA: TGTGCCAGCAGTTACTCGAGGGGGACCTACGAGCAGTACTTC

D: .
V: TRBV28
J: TRBJ1-5
size: few
CDR3: CASRPWNNQPQHF
DNA: TGTGCCAGCAGACCCTGGAACAATCAGCCCCAGCATTTT

D: .
V: TRBV12-3/TRBV12-4
J: TRBJ2-4
size: many
CDR3: CASSPPGLGNIQYF
DNA: TGTGCCAGCAGCCCCCCCGGGCTGGGAAACATTCAGTACTTC

D: TRBD1
V: TRBV7-4
J: TRBJ1-4
size: few
CDR3: CASSPRTGLGTTNEKLFF
DNA: TGTGCCAGCAGCCCTCGGACAGGGCTTGGCACAACTAATGAAAAACTGTTTTTT

D: .
V: TRBV11-2
J: TRBJ2-3
size: many
CDR3: CASSPIGLGPRGGQYF
DNA: TGTGCCAGCAGCCCAATAGGACTCGGGCCGAGGGGGGGGCAGTATTTT

D: TRBD2
V: TRBV20-1
J: TRBJ2-7
size: .
CDR3: CSARPTSGQGGSYEQYF
DNA: TGCAGTGCCCGGCCGACTAGCGGGCAAGGAGGCTCCTACGAGCAGTACTTC

D: .
V: TRBV7-3
J: TRBJ1-6
size: many
CDR3: CASSLTFRGRDSPLHF
DNA: TGTGCCAGCAGCTTAACTTTTCGGGGTCGGGATTCACCCCTCCACTTT

D: .
V: TRBV7-2
J: TRBJ1-5
size: many
CDR3: CASSFGQSNQPQHF
DNA: TGTGCCAGCAGCTTCGGACAGAGCAATCAGCCCCAGCATTTT

D: .
V: TRBV7-8
J: TRBJ2-3
size: many
CDR3: CASSPWQNTDTQYF
DNA: TGTGCCAGCAGCCCTTGGCAGAACACAGATACGCAGTATTTT

D: .
V: TRBV5-1
J: TRBJ2-5
size: .
CDR3: CASSLDEGRETQYF
DNA: TGCGCCAGCAGCTTGGATGAGGGACGAGAGACCCAGTACTTC

D: .
V: TRBV7-2
J: TRBJ2-3
size: few
CDR3: CASSLVVGRIDTQYF
DNA: TGTGCCAGCAGCTTAGTTGTAGGGAGGATAGATACGCAGTATTTT

D: TRBD2
V: TRBV7-9
J: TRBJ2-6
size: .
CDR3: CASSPGEGSGANVLTF
DNA: TGTGCCAGCAGCCCGGGGGAGGGTTCTGGGGCCAACGTCCTGACTTTC

D: TRBD2
V: TRBV6-6
J: TRBJ2-7
size: few
CDR3: CASSALSFDGGAYEQYF
DNA: TGTGCCAGCAGTGCCCTCTCGTTTGACGGGGGGGCCTACGAGCAGTACTTC

D: .
V: TRBV3-1
J: TRBJ1-1
size: .
CDR3: CASSQDQSGLLVGIFF
DNA: TGTGCCAGCAGCCAAGATCAATCTGGGCTACTAGTGGGAATTTTCTTT

D: TRBD1
V: TRBV6-1
J: TRBJ2-5
size: many
CDR3: CARGGTGGIQETQYF
DNA: TGTGCCAGGGGAGGGACAGGGGGGATCCAAGAGACCCAGTACTTC

D: .
V: TRBV7-3
J: TRBJ1-4
size: .
CDR3: CASSPQGLGEKLFF
DNA: TGTGCCAGCAGCCCGCAGGGGTTGGGTGAAAAACTGTTTTTT

D: .
V: TRBV5-6
J: TRBJ1-1
size: .
CDR3: CASSSLGQMNTEAFF
DNA: TGTGCCAGCAGCTCGCTGGGACAAATGAACACTGAAGCTTTCTTT

D: .
V: TRBV5-1
J: TRBJ1-1
size: few
CDR3: CASSSEGHLNTEAFF
DNA: TGCGCCAGCAGCTCGGAGGGACACTTGAACACTGAAGCTTTCTTT

D: TRBD1
V: TRBV12-3/TRBV12-4
J: TRBJ2-2
size: many
CDR3: CASSPLGQGTVYTGELFF
DNA: TGTGCCAGCAGTCCCCTAGGACAGGGAACCGTCTACACCGGGGAGCTGTTTTTT

D: .
V: TRBV5-8
J: TRBJ1-1
size: once
CDR3: CASSRNGDMNTEAFF
DNA: TGTGCCAGCAGCCGGAACGGGGACATGAACACTGAAGCTTTCTTT

D: .
V: TRBV6-2/TRBV6-3
J: TRBJ2-7
size: .
CDR3: CASSYGGLPKGEQYF
DNA: TGTGCCAGCAGTTACGGTGGGCTCCCGAAAGGAGAGCAGTACTTC

D: .
V: TRBV3-1
J: TRBJ2-2
size: few
CDR3: CASSQERDLDRNTGELFF
DNA: TGTGCCAGCAGCCAAGAAAGGGACCTGGACAGGAACACCGGGGAGCTGTTTTTT

D: .
V: TRBV6-8
J: TRBJ1-2
size: few
CDR3: CASRDSLNYGYTF
DNA: TGTGCCAGCAGAGACTCCCTTAACTATGGCTACACCTTC

D: TRBD2
V: TRBV7-2
J: TRBJ2-2
size: .
CDR3: CASGQRGGTGERFF
DNA: TGTGCCAGCGGCCAGCGGGGGGGCACCGGGGAGCGGTTTTTT

D: .
V: TRBV6-1
J: TRBJ1-6
size: many
CDR3: CASSERGYYNSPLHF
DNA: TGTGCCAGCAGTGAAAGGGGTTACTATAATTCACCCCTCCACTTT

D: .
V: TRBV6-5
J: TRBJ2-7
size: .
CDR3: CASSYGATYEQYF
DNA: TGTGCCAGCAGTTACGGGGCGACCTACGAGCAGTACTTC

D: .
V: TRBV10-3
J: TRBJ2-3
size: few
CDR3: CAISELAQIGTDTQYF
DNA: TGTGCCATCAGTGAATTGGCCCAAATTGGCACAGATACGCAGTATTTT

D: TRBD1
V: TRBV12-3/TRBV12-4
J: TRBJ1-4
size: many
CDR3: CASSARQGANEKLFF
DNA: TGTGCCAGCAGTGCCCGACAGGGGGCTAATGAAAAACTGTTTTTT

D: .
V: TRBV2
J: TRBJ1-6
size: few
CDR3: CASRPDGGSPLHF
DNA: TGTGCCAGCAGGCCCGACGGTGGTTCACCCCTCCACTTT

D: .
V: TRBV7-2
J: TRBJ2-5
size: many
CDR3: CASSRRGETQYF
DNA: TGTGCCAGCAGCCGGCGGGGCGAGACCCAGTACTTC

D: .
V: TRBV11-2
J: TRBJ2-3
size: many
CDR3: CASSFTPDTQYF
DNA: TGTGCCAGCAGCTTCACCCCAGATACGCAGTATTTT

D: .
V: TRBV28
J: TRBJ1-2
size: many
CDR3: CASSFGYGYTF
DNA: TGTGCCAGCAGCTTTGGCTATGGCTACACCTTC

D: .
V: TRBV14
J: TRBJ2-7
size: few
CDR3: CATGPSSYEQYF
DNA: TGTGCCACGGGGCCGAGCTCCTACGAGCAGTACTTC

D: .
V: TRBV18
J: TRBJ2-7
size: .
CDR3: CASSRTERIYEQYF
DNA: TGTGCCAGCTCAAGGACAGAAAGGATCTACGAGCAGTACTTC

D: .
V: TRBV2
J: TRBJ2-7
size: .
CDR3: CASTQGLARYEQYF
DNA: TGTGCCAGCACTCAGGGGCTGGCGCGCTACGAGCAGTACTTC